The rows below give T cell receptor beta chains drawn from one sample of a study of blood T cell repertoires in COVID-19. Repertoires were generated with immunoSEQ multiplex PCR, while TCRdb's copy carries only in-frame clones and drops some. This sample has tens of thousands of clones, with 80% to 95% found just once. Source material: peripheral blood. The receptor set was obtained from a human donor with active COVID-19. The donor label of this sample is uncertain. CDR3s include the opening cysteine and the closing phenylalanine or tryptophan. D genes are given only for firm matches. Size values are once, few and many counts, or a class for expanded clones, and some rows have none.

D,V,size,J,DNA,CDR3
.,TRBV5-1,.,TRBJ2-2,TGCGCCAGCTCCCCGGGAGTGAACACCGGGGAGCTGTTTTTT,CASSPGVNTGELFF
.,TRBV5-4,.,TRBJ1-4,TGTGCCAGCAGCTTGGCCGGAGCAAGTGAGGAAAAACTGTTTTTT,CASSLAGASEEKLFF
.,TRBV7-9,.,TRBJ2-5,TGTGCCAGCAGCTTAGGGGACTGGGAGACCCAGTACTTC,CASSLGDWETQYF
.,TRBV3-1/TRBV3-2,once,TRBJ1-6,TGTGCCAGCAGCCAAGAGGAACAGGGTCTTTATAATTCACCCCTCCACTTT,CASSQEEQGLYNSPLHF
TRBD1,TRBV2,.,TRBJ2-7,TGTGCCAGCAGCGTTAGACAGGGTATGAACGAGCAGTACTTC,CASSVRQGMNEQYF
TRBD2,TRBV5-8,.,TRBJ2-5,TGTGCCAGCAGCTTCGGCGGGGGGGCCGAGACCCAGTACTTC,CASSFGGGAETQYF
TRBD2,TRBV4-3,.,TRBJ2-7,TGCGCCAGCAGCCAAGAGCGACTAGCGGGTGGCTACGAGCAGTACTTC,CASSQERLAGGYEQYF
.,TRBV2,.,TRBJ1-1,TGTGCCAGCAGTGGGGGCGGCGAAAGCTATTATGAAGCTTTCTTT,CASSGGGESYYEAFF
TRBD1,TRBV10-3,.,TRBJ1-1,TGTGCCGCCGTCAGGGGGCAGGGCACTGAAGCTTTCTTT,CAAVRGQGTEAFF
.,TRBV18,.,TRBJ2-5,TGTGCCAGCTCGGAGGGGTTGGAGACCCAGTACTTC,CASSEGLETQYF
.,TRBV2,once,TRBJ1-1,TGTGCCAGCAGTGTTGGGACGGCGGGGCCTGAAGCTTTCTTT,CASSVGTAGPEAFF
.,TRBV19,.,TRBJ2-3,TGTGCCAGTAGTATCATCGCCGGCGGGGCTAGCACAGATACGCAGTATTTT,CASSIIAGGASTDTQYF
TRBD1,TRBV5-1,.,TRBJ2-5,TGCGCCAGCAGCTCGAATCCCCCGGGACAGGTACCGGGGACCCAGTACTTC,CASSSNPPGQVPGTQYF
TRBD1,TRBV4-1,.,TRBJ1-1,TGCGCCAGCAGCCAAGAATGGACAGGAACCTCTGCGAACACTGAAGCTTTCTTT,CASSQEWTGTSANTEAFF
TRBD1,TRBV7-8,.,TRBJ1-1,TGTGCCAGCAGCCGTTCCCGGGACAGGGTCCACACTGAAGCTTTCTTT,CASSRSRDRVHTEAFF
TRBD1,TRBV6-5,.,TRBJ2-7,TGTGCCAGCAGTTATTACAACCCGACAGGGGGATACGAGCAGTACTTC,CASSYYNPTGGYEQYF
.,TRBV7-9,few,TRBJ2-1,TGTGCCAGCAGCTCCCACGGGTACAGGGCGGTTTGGAATGAGCAGTTCTTC,CASSSHGYRAVWNEQFF
.,TRBV12-5,.,TRBJ2-5,TGTGCTAGTGGTTTGGGGGCAGGGAAAGAGACCCAGTACTTC,CASGLGAGKETQYF
.,TRBV7-2,.,TRBJ2-3,TGTGCCAGCAGCTTAGGCTGGGGGGATCCAGATACGCAGTATTTT,CASSLGWGDPDTQYF
TRBD1,TRBV18,.,TRBJ1-1,TGTGCCAGCTCACCAATTCAAACAGGGGGTCGAGACACTGAAGCTTTCTTT,CASSPIQTGGRDTEAFF
TRBD1,TRBV5-1,.,TRBJ2-5,TGCGCCAGCAGCCCGGGACAGGGAGCTTTCGAGACCCAGTACTTC,CASSPGQGAFETQYF
.,TRBV10-3,few,TRBJ2-5,TGTGCCATCAGTGATTCAAGGGGGACCCAGTACTTC,CAISDSRGTQYF
.,TRBV7-9,few,TRBJ1-1,TGTGCCAGCAGCTCCGAAGGGGCCACTGAAGCTTTCTTT,CASSSEGATEAFF
TRBD2,TRBV7-9,.,TRBJ2-5,TGTGCCAGCAGCTTAGGCGGGGGGGCCCAGGGGACCCAGTACTTC,CASSLGGGAQGTQYF